This T cell receptor beta chain was obtained from a study of T cell responses to AZD1222 COVID-19 vaccine. Notes on the study in general: Spike-wide vaccine-associated CD4 TCRs dominated at 160-218 and 743-854.

The method was immunoSEQ multiplex PCR; TCRdb's version includes in-frame clones alone and lacks a portion of them. The sample lists about 120,000 clones; about 87% were seen once. In this sample, this clone turned up many times. The antigen remains unidentified. The CDR3 sequence is 12 residues long. V gave up 5 bases and J gave up 6 bases, with 11 bases separating them. Germline CDR1 MNHEY, CDR2 SMNVEV (reference sequence). The source was peripheral blood, collected 28 days after the second AZD1222 dose. The receptor was isolated from an adult who received the AZD1222 COVID-19 vaccine. The V gene is TRBV27, the J gene TRBJ2-7, with D perhaps matching TRBD1 (6 bases). The CDR3, as DNA: TGTGCCAGCAGTCCTACAGGGTCCGAGCAGTACTTC. Translation: CASSPTGSEQYF.